The 26 T cell receptor beta chains listed next were all sequenced from one sample in a study of blood T cell repertoires in COVID-19. Method: immunoSEQ multiplex PCR; TCRdb's copy keeps in-frame clones and lacks some. The sample holds tens of thousands of clones; around three quarters are singletons and the top ten take about 24%. Sequencing was done on a sample of peripheral blood. All receptors come from a human donor in a cohort sampled during active COVID-19.

This clone was counted a single time. This chain joins TRBV7-2 and TRBJ2-7; 7 nucleotides line up with TRBD2. V gave up 6 bases and J gave up 1 base; unmatched junction bases: 9. Germline V gene sequence: CDR1 SGHTA, CDR2 FQGNSA. The CDR3 is 15 amino acids. The CDR3 coding sequence is TGTGCCAGCAGAGGCGGGCGGGGGAGGTCCTACGAGCAGTACTTC. It is translated as CASRGGRGRSYEQYF. The variable domain in full, completed from reference TRBV7-2 and TRBJ2-7, reads GAGVSQSPSNKVTEKGKDVELRCDPISGHTALYWYRQSLGQGLEFLIYFQGNSAPDKSGLPSDRFSAERTGGSVSTLTIQRTQQEDSAVYLCASRGGRGRSYEQYFGPGTRLTVT.

The chain joins TRBV3-1 (or the pseudogene TRBV3-2) to TRBJ2-2; 11 nucleotides agree with TRBD2. The V gene's germline CDR1 is LGHDT and CDR2 YNNKEL (reference sequence). Trimming at V came to 0 bases and at J to 5 bases, leaving 8 bases not matched to a gene. There are 18 residues in the CDR3. The CDR3 DNA reads TGTGCCAGCAGCCAAGACACCTTACTAGCGGGAGAAACCGGGGAGCTGTTTTTT. Its translation is CASSQDTLLAGETGELFF.

This rearrangement joins TRBV21-1 to TRBJ2-5; the listed D gene, TRBD1, was not tested against the DNA. TRBV21-1 counts as a pseudogene. The CDR3 consists of 16 residues. This CDR3 is CASSKKGDRLQETQYF. The CDR3 DNA sequence: TGTGCCAGCAGCAAAAAGGGGGATCGGCTACAAGAGACCCAGTACTTC.

The genes are TRBV20-1 and TRBJ2-7; D remains ambiguous. This CDR3 contains 13 residues. Trimming removed 3 bases at V and 5 bases at J, with 14 bases between. The germline V gene encodes CDR1 DFQATT and CDR2 SNEGSKA (reference sequence). CDR3 DNA: TGCAGTGCTAGTTATAGGTCACTAAACGAGCAGTACTTC. This codes for CSASYRSLNEQYF.

The genes are TRBV28 and TRBJ1-6; the D gene is possibly TRBD1 (6 bases). The CDR3 totals 15 residues. CDR1 and CDR2 (germline): MDHEN, SYDVKM. V lost 5 bases to trimming and J lost 6 bases, with 14 bases between them. CDR3 residues: CASSPRGSGNSPLHF. The CDR3 DNA reads TGTGCCAGCAGTCCTAGGGGGAGTGGTAATTCACCCCTCCACTTT. The complete variable domain, with remaining parts taken from reference TRBV28 and TRBJ1-6, reads DVKVTQSSRYLVKRTGEKVFLECVQDMDHENMFWYRQDPGLGLRLIYFSYDVKMKEKGDIPEGYSVSREKKERFSLILESASTNQTSMYLCASSPRGSGNSPLHFGNGTRLTVT.

The chain uses TRBV15 and TRBJ2-5; D perhaps matches TRBD1 (7 bases). The CDR3 has 15 amino acids. Germline loops: CDR1 LNHNV, CDR2 YYDKDF (reference sequence). V was shortened by 4 bases and J by 0 bases, with 12 bases between the two germline ends. CDR3 sequence: CATSKAGGYQETQYF. DNA of the CDR3: TGTGCCACCAGCAAGGCAGGGGGGTACCAAGAGACCCAGTACTTC.

This chain connects TRBV7-9 to TRBJ2-1, with unresolved D. The length of the CDR3 is 14 residues. Germline V gene sequence: CDR1 SEHNR, CDR2 FQNEAQ (reference sequence). V lost 5 bases to trimming and J lost 2 bases, with 10 bases between them. The CDR3 protein is CASSPSRPYNEQFF. In DNA, the CDR3 is TGTGCCAGCAGCCCCTCTCGTCCCTACAATGAGCAGTTCTTC. The variable domain in full, completed from reference TRBV7-9 and TRBJ2-1, reads DTGVSQNPRHKITKRGQNVTFRCDPISEHNRLYWYRQTLGQGPEFLTYFQNEAQLEKSRLLSDRFSAERPKGSFSTLEIQRTEQGDSAMYLCASSPSRPYNEQFFGPGTRLTVL.

This sequence joins TRBV11-2 and TRBJ2-7; a weak D match, TRBD1 (6 bases). CDR1 and CDR2 from the germline V gene are SGHAT and FQNNGV. This CDR3 is built from 15 residues. The germline V and J ends were trimmed by 0 bases and 3 bases, with 12 bases remaining between them. The CDR3 sequence: CASSLEGASLYEQYF. CDR3 DNA sequence: TGTGCCAGCAGCTTAGAGGGGGCATCCCTCTACGAGCAGTACTTC.

This clone was counted only a few times. The chain couples TRBV11-2 to TRBJ2-2; 8 nucleotides line up with TRBD1. Germline CDR1 and CDR2: SGHAT and FQNNGV. The V and J ends lost 5 bases and 5 bases, in that order; junction bases with no gene match: 4. The CDR3 is 14 residues long. CDR3 protein: CASSTRQGTGELFF. As DNA, the CDR3 is TGTGCCAGCAGCACCCGACAGGGGACCGGGGAGCTGTTTTTT.

The chain employs TRBV7-9 and TRBJ1-4; no reliable D call. V shed 5 bases and J shed 10 bases, with 17 bases lying between them. The CDR3 sequence is 14 residues long. Per the germline V gene, CDR1 is SEHNR and CDR2 is FQNEAQ (reference sequence). The CDR3, as DNA: TGTGCCAGCAGCCCCTTGGAGGTCGTTGGAAAACTGTTTTTT. Translation gives CASSPLEVVGKLFF.

The chain is built from TRBV6-1 and TRBJ2-7, with 8 bases aligning to TRBD2. The CDR3 is 16 residues long. Germline CDR1 and CDR2: MNHNS and SASEGT. V trimming: 0 bases; J trimming: 5 bases; junction bases outside the gene matches: 9. This chain's CDR3 is CASSEASLTSGDEQYF. The CDR3 region has the DNA TGTGCCAGCAGTGAAGCATCCTTAACTAGCGGTGACGAGCAGTACTTC.

This clone appeared a few times. The genes are TRBV29-1 and TRBJ2-1; a weak D match, TRBD2 (7 bases). This CDR3 has 11 amino acids. Trimming took 6 bases from V and 6 from J, leaving 9 bases between them. CDR1 and CDR2 from the germline V gene are SQVTM and ANQGSEA. CDR3 coding DNA: TGCAGCGTAGGGGGGGCCAATGAGCAGTTCTTC. Its protein product is CSVGGANEQFF.

This clone has more than one count but fewer than ten. The chain uses TRBV6-5 and TRBJ1-6; 8 bases align to TRBD1. Germline V CDR1 and CDR2: MNHEY, SVGAGI. This CDR3 comprises 15 residues. V shed 5 bases and J 9 bases; nucleotides not matched to a gene: 9. CDR3 loop: CASSTKAGGSSPLHF. CDR3 sequence (DNA): TGTGCCAGCAGTACCAAAGCAGGGGGCAGTTCACCCCTCCACTTT.

This chain joins TRBV7-8 and TRBJ2-3, with D perhaps matching TRBD2 (6 bases). The germline CDR1 and CDR2 sequences are SGHVS and FQNEAQ. Trimming took 5 bases from V and 4 from J, leaving 7 bases between them. The CDR3 spans 12 residues. CDR3 loop: CASSPGADTQYF. The CDR3, as DNA: TGTGCCAGCAGCCCGGGAGCAGATACGCAGTATTTT.

The chain links TRBV10-3 to TRBJ2-1; D not certain. This CDR3 region has 13 residues. V lost 0 bases, J lost 8 bases, and 8 bases lay in between. Germline values: CDR1 ENHRY, CDR2 SYGVKD. The CDR3 region has the DNA TGTGCCATCAGTGAGTCAAGCTCTCATGAGCAGTTCTTC. Protein: CAISESSSHEQFF.

The CDR3 nucleotides are TGTGCCAGCAGCTTAAGTAACAAGGCGACAGGGTCGGACACCGGGGAGCTGTTTTTT. Its protein product is CASSLSNKATGSDTGELFF. The J gene is TRBJ2-2, the V gene TRBV7-9; TRBD1 aligns across 7 bases. Germline-derived CDR1 and CDR2 are SEHNR and FQNEAQ (reference sequence). CDR3 length: 19 amino acids. Losses at the gene ends were 2 bases for V and 3 bases for J; bases not matched to a gene: 15. The full variable domain, with the rest looked up from reference TRBV7-9 and TRBJ2-2, is DTGVSQNPRHKITKRGQNVTFRCDPISEHNRLYWYRQTLGQGPEFLTYFQNEAQLEKSRLLSDRFSAERPKGSFSTLEIQRTEQGDSAMYLCASSLSNKATGSDTGELFFGEGSRLTVL.

The genes are TRBV27 and TRBJ2-2, with a possible D match to TRBD1 (5 bases). Germline V gives CDR1 MNHEY, CDR2 SMNVEV (reference sequence). This CDR3 has 14 residues. Deletions cut 6 bases from V and 7 bases from J, with 15 bases between. The CDR3 coding sequence is TGTGCCAGCAGCCCTGGCAGGGCTAGCGGGGAGCTGTTTTTT. This gives the protein CASSPGRASGELFF.

The chain carries TRBV7-2 and TRBJ2-7, with D unclear. The V end lost 1 base, the J end lost 1 base, and 14 bases lay between the germline ends. Germline CDR1 reads SGHTA; CDR2 reads FQGNSA. The CDR3 has 16 amino acids. CDR3 bases: TGTGCCAGCAGCTTAGTTGGGCAGAGAATTTCCTACGAGCAGTACTTC. Translation gives CASSLVGQRISYEQYF.

The CDR3 region is CASSLGQGIGGGYTF. The CDR3 DNA reads TGTGCCAGCAGTTTAGGACAGGGGATCGGGGGTGGCTACACCTTC. V gene TRBV28 combines with J gene TRBJ1-2, with TRBD1 identical over 9 bases. The CDR3 is made up of 15 amino acids. V gave up 2 bases and J gave up 7 bases; unmatched junction bases: 8. The germline gives CDR1 MDHEN, CDR2 SYDVKM.

The chain links TRBV20-1 to TRBJ2-1; D gene uncertain. Trimming cost V 6 bases and J 7 bases, with 10 bases left between them. This CDR3 is built from 11 residues. Germline V CDR1 and CDR2: DFQATT, SNEGSKA (reference sequence). The CDR3 DNA follows: TGCAGTGCCGAGCGAAGAAATGAGCAGTTCTTC. Translating it yields CSAERRNEQFF.

This CDR3 reads CASSFSGMAQPQHF. Here the CDR3 DNA reads TGTGCCAGCAGTTTTTCAGGAATGGCTCAGCCCCAGCATTTT. V gene TRBV28 combines with J gene TRBJ1-5; D remains unclear. Germline lookup yields CDR1 MDHEN and CDR2 SYDVKM. The CDR3 is 14 amino acids. V was pared by 3 bases and J by 6 bases, with 12 bases between.

The chain combines TRBV6-1 with TRBJ2-3; D is perhaps TRBD1 (6 bases). Trimming stripped 4 bases from V and 5 bases from J, with 19 bases between. This CDR3 contains 16 residues. The germline V gene has CDR1 MNHNS and CDR2 SASEGT. CDR3: CASSAPGRGTLDTQYF. The DNA of the CDR3 is TGTGCCAGCAGTGCCCCGGGCAGGGGCACCCTAGATACGCAGTATTTT.

This chain joins TRBV5-4 and TRBJ1-1; no clear D gene. CDR1 SGHNT and CDR2 YYREEE come from the germline V gene (reference sequence). Trimming removed 2 bases at V and 1 base at J, with 9 bases between. The CDR3 contains 14 residues. Here the CDR3 DNA reads TGTGCCAGCAGCTTTCTGGAGAGGAACACTGAAGCTTTCTTT. Translation gives CASSFLERNTEAFF.

The chain links TRBV4-1 to TRBJ2-5, with a tentative D call TRBD2 (5 bases). CDR1 is MGHRA and CDR2 is YSYEKL in the germline V gene. V lost 4 bases and J lost 2, with 8 bases in between. This CDR3 region has 13 residues. The CDR3 reads CASSRAVQETQYF. The CDR3 bases are TGCGCCAGCAGCCGAGCGGTTCAAGAGACCCAGTACTTC.

The chain combines TRBV6-2 or TRBV6-3 with TRBJ2-1, with TRBD1 as a possible D gene (6 bases). V lost 4 bases and J lost 9, with 10 bases in between. Germline assignment: CDR1 MNHEY and CDR2 SVGEGT. The CDR3 is 12 amino acids. The CDR3 reads CASSWGLAEQFF. In DNA form, the CDR3 reads TGTGCCAGCAGTTGGGGGCTAGCTGAGCAGTTCTTC.

This clone appeared once. CDR3 nucleotide sequence: TGTGCCAGCAGCTCGACTAGCGGGGGGCCCGGGGAGCTGTTTTTT. Its translation is CASSSTSGGPGELFF. This chain uses TRBV7-2 with TRBJ2-2; 13 positions match TRBD2. This CDR3 is built from 15 residues. The trim removed 4 bases at V and 6 bases at J, leaving 2 bases unmatched. Germline assignment: CDR1 SGHTA and CDR2 FQGNSA. The full variable domain, rest sourced from reference TRBV7-2 and TRBJ2-2, is GAGVSQSPSNKVTEKGKDVELRCDPISGHTALYWYRQSLGQGLEFLIYFQGNSAPDKSGLPSDRFSAERTGGSVSTLTIQRTQQEDSAVYLCASSSTSGGPGELFFGEGSRLTVL.